These 21 T cell receptor beta chains were sequenced from one sample in a study of cytomegalovirus exposure and HLA in healthy donors. This PCR relied on a set of 60 Vbeta primers and 13 Jbeta primers. Clones were read by immunoSEQ multiplex PCR, and TCRdb kept only the in-frame ones, dropping some. The table records 230,000 or so clones, around 90% of them present only once. The material sequenced was PBMCs. These receptors all stem from a girl aged 2 to 10 in good health and CMV-seronegative.

Comments on this clone: Its ends do not fully match the called genes, so a read error is possible. The rearrangement links TRBV7-7 to TRBJ2-1, with 11 bases aligning to TRBD1. Germline CDR1 and CDR2: SSHAT and FNYEAQ (reference sequence). The CDR3 sequence is 15 residues long. CDR3 in amino acids: CASSRGQGVYNEQFF. The CDR3 region has the DNA TGTGCTAGCAGCAGGGGACAGGGGGTTTACAATGAGCAGTTCTTC.

V and J are TRBV2 and TRBJ2-5; D remains unclear. The length of the CDR3 is 12 residues. The V end was cut by 4 bases, the J end by 5 bases, with 8 bases between. The germline gives CDR1 SNHLY, CDR2 FYNNEI. This CDR3 is CASSGAVETQYF. In DNA form, the CDR3 reads TGTGCCAGCAGTGGGGCAGTGGAGACCCAGTACTTC.

This chain connects TRBV13 to TRBJ2-3, with 8 positions matching TRBD1. The germline CDR1 and CDR2 sequences are PRHDT and FYEKMQ (reference sequence). This CDR3 spans 15 amino acids. Trimming removed 2 bases from V and 2 bases from J; junction bases left unmatched: 3. The CDR3 region is CASSLRTGFTDTQYF. The CDR3 region has the DNA TGTGCCAGCAGCTTAAGGACAGGGTTCACAGATACGCAGTATTTT.

In the case of this clone: Germline is not matched at one junction end, which may reflect a read error. The rearrangement joins TRBV7-9 to TRBJ2-7, with 7 bases identical to TRBD1. Per germline, CDR1 SEHNR and CDR2 FQNEAQ (reference sequence). The CDR3 contains 18 residues. CDR3 DNA sequence: TGTTCCAGCAGCTCCTCGGGACAGACTGCAGAAATATCCTACGAGCAGTACTTC. It codes for CSSSSSGQTAEISYEQYF. The full variable domain, rest sourced from reference TRBV7-9 and TRBJ2-7, is DTGVSQNPRHKITKRGQNVTFRCDPISEHNRLYWYRQTLGQGPEFLTYFQNEAQLEKSRLLSDRFSAERPKGSFSTLEIQRTEQGDSAMYLCSSSSSGQTAEISYEQYFGPGTRLTVT.

This rearrangement joins TRBV6-5 to TRBJ2-7; 9 positions match TRBD1. This CDR3 is built from 15 residues. Germline assignment: CDR1 MNHEY and CDR2 SVGAGI. Trimming removed 8 bases from V and 4 bases from J; junction bases left unmatched: 12. This chain's CDR3 is CASALTGDREYEQYF. CDR3 DNA sequence: TGTGCCAGCGCTCTAACGGGGGACAGGGAGTACGAGCAGTACTTC.

V is TRBV28 and J is TRBJ2-7, with 8 bases that match TRBD2. This CDR3 is 16 amino acids long. Germline-derived CDR1 and CDR2 are MDHEN and SYDVKM. Unmatched junction bases numbered 11, after V lost 5 bases and J lost 2 bases. CDR3 sequence (DNA): TGTGCCAGCAGTGCCCTACCCGGGACTAGTCCCTACGAGCAGTACTTC. This codes for CASSALPGTSPYEQYF.

The rearrangement links TRBV2 to TRBJ1-4; no clear D gene. With 8 bases removed from V and 6 bases from J, the gap between germline ends came to 13 bases. This CDR3 region has 13 residues. Germline V CDR1 and CDR2: SNHLY, FYNNEI. The CDR3 nucleotides are TGTGCCAGCGGGTCCGGGGTTTATGAAAAACTGTTTTTT. Translation: CASGSGVYEKLFF.

The chain is built from TRBV7-8 and TRBJ1-1; D may be TRBD1 (5 bases). The CDR3 is 16 amino acids. V was pared by 2 bases and J by 1 base, with 14 bases between. CDR1 SGHVS and CDR2 FQNEAQ come from the germline V gene. In DNA, the CDR3 is TGTGCCAGCAGCTTATATAAGGGGTATGGGAACACTGAAGCTTTCTTT. Residues: CASSLYKGYGNTEAFF.

As DNA, the CDR3 is TGCGCCAGCAGTGCTCGGGAAGATAGTTCAGCTTTCTTT. It codes for CASSAREDSSAFF. The V gene is TRBV10-1, the J gene TRBJ1-1; D is uncertain. Trimming shortened V by 4 bases and J by 10 bases, and 16 bases separated the two germline ends. CDR3 size: 13 residues. Germline assignment: CDR1 WNHNN and CDR2 SYGVQD (reference sequence).

This clone was seen just once. The chain combines TRBV5-1 with TRBJ2-1; TRBD1 might be the D (6 bases). CDR3 length: 18 residues. V shed 0 bases and J shed 0 bases, with 16 bases lying between them. Germline loops: CDR1 SGHRS, CDR2 YFSETQ. CDR3 in DNA: TGCGCCAGCAGCTTGGTTCTGGGGGCTTACCCCTCCTACAATGAGCAGTTCTTC. Protein sequence: CASSLVLGAYPSYNEQFF.

The gene calls are TRBV6-5 and TRBJ1-4, with D perhaps TRBD1 (5 bases). V was shortened by 2 bases and J by 0 bases, with 7 bases between the two germline ends. CDR1 and CDR2 (germline): MNHEY, SVGAGI. This CDR3 comprises 15 residues. The CDR3 DNA is TGTGCCAGCAGTTACGCGGGGGCAACTAATGAAAAACTGTTTTTT. It translates to CASSYAGATNEKLFF.

The chain uses TRBV9 and TRBJ2-1; D is unclear. Germline CDR1 SGDLS, CDR2 YYNGEE. The CDR3 has 15 amino acids. V lost 3 bases to trimming and J lost 0 bases, with 10 bases between them. In DNA, the CDR3 is TGTGCCAGCAGCGCGAGACAACGCTCCTACAATGAGCAGTTCTTC. It translates to CASSARQRSYNEQFF. Together with reference TRBV9 and TRBJ2-1, the CDR3 gives the full variable domain: DSGVTQTPKHLITATGQRVTLRCSPRSGDLSVYWYQQSLDQGLQFLIQYYNGEERAKGNILERFSAQQFPDLHSELNLSSLELGDSALYFCASSARQRSYNEQFFGPGTRLTVL.

The chain carries TRBV7-2 and TRBJ2-1, with 12 positions matching TRBD2. Germline CDR1 is SGHTA and CDR2 is FQGNSA. V gave up 5 bases and J gave up 6 bases; unmatched junction bases: 8. The CDR3 loop spans 16 amino acids. CDR3 nucleotides: TGTGCCAGCAGCCTTCCTAGCGGGGGGGGAGGCAATGAGCAGTTCTTC. It codes for CASSLPSGGGGNEQFF.

The DNA for the CDR3 is TGCGCCAGCAGCTTGGGTGGGACTAGCGGGGGCTATGAGCAGTTCTTC. Translation: CASSLGGTSGGYEQFF. The V and J genes are TRBV5-1 and TRBJ2-1; TRBD2 aligns across 14 bases. CDR3 length equals 16 residues. The V and J ends lost 0 bases and 8 bases, in that order; junction bases with no gene match: 4. Germline loops: CDR1 SGHRS, CDR2 YFSETQ.

The J gene is TRBJ1-2, the V gene TRBV19; 8 nucleotides align to TRBD1. The trim removed 5 bases at V and 4 bases at J, leaving 9 bases unmatched. Germline V CDR1 and CDR2: LNHDA, SQIVND (reference sequence). This CDR3 contains 15 residues. CDR3 sequence reads: CASSFSATGAYGYTF. The DNA of the CDR3 is TGTGCCAGTAGTTTTTCAGCGACAGGGGCCTATGGCTACACCTTC. The full variable domain, rest sourced from reference TRBV19 and TRBJ1-2, is DGGITQSPKYLFRKEGQNVTLSCEQNLNHDAMYWYRQDPGQGLRLIYYSQIVNDFQKGDIAEGYSVSREKKESFPLTVTSAQKNPTAFYLCASSFSATGAYGYTFGSGTRLTVV.

The chain employs TRBV6-4 and TRBJ2-1; 10 positions match TRBD2. J was trimmed by 8 bases and V by 5 bases; bases with no gene match: 12. CDR1 and CDR2 from the germline V gene are MRHNA and SNTAGT. The length of the CDR3 is 16 residues. The CDR3 DNA reads as TGTGCCAGCAGTATAGGGATGACTAGCGGGTTCGATGAGCAGTTCTTC. Residues: CASSIGMTSGFDEQFF.

In regard to this clone: Additional DNA sequences in this sample encode the identical CDR3. The genes are TRBV2 and TRBJ1-5; D is unresolved. This CDR3 contains 14 residues. In germline, CDR1 is SNHLY, CDR2 FYNNEI. Trimming left V 0 bases short and J 1 base short, with 4 bases between. The CDR3 DNA sequence: TGTGCCAGCAGTGAAGCCGGGAGCAATCAGCCCCAGCATTTT. This encodes CASSEAGSNQPQHF.

This chain links TRBV10-3 with TRBJ2-3; 9 bases map to TRBD1. CDR3 length equals 14 residues. Germline CDR1 reads ENHRY; CDR2 reads SYGVKD. V was clipped by 8 bases and J by 0 bases; unmatched bases: 3. CDR3 in amino acids: CAIRQGGSTDTQYF. CDR3 in DNA: TGTGCCATCCGACAGGGGGGGAGCACAGATACGCAGTATTTT.

The rearrangement joins TRBV10-3 to TRBJ2-3; TRBD2 matches 15 bases. V lost 0 bases to trimming and J lost 4 bases; unmatched junction nucleotides: 2. The CDR3 is 17 amino acids. Germline V gives CDR1 ENHRY, CDR2 SYGVKD. The chain's CDR3 is CAISESGLAGGADTQYF. The CDR3 DNA reads TGTGCCATCAGTGAGTCGGGACTAGCGGGAGGAGCAGATACGCAGTATTTT.

The chain recombines TRBV29-1 with TRBJ2-1; 13 bases match TRBD2. The germline CDR1 and CDR2 sequences are SQVTM and ANQGSEA. The junction had 6 bases not matched to a gene; V was cut back by 8 bases and J by 5 bases. CDR3 length: 14 amino acids. This CDR3 is CSTQLAGGDNEQFF. In DNA, the CDR3 is TGCAGCACACAACTAGCGGGGGGGGACAATGAGCAGTTCTTC.

The CDR3 region is CASSRGVAKNIQYF. For the CDR3, the DNA is TGCGCCAGCAGCCGCGGTGTGGCCAAAAACATTCAGTACTTC. V usage is TRBV10-2 and J usage is TRBJ2-4; D unclear. Germline lookup yields CDR1 WSHSY and CDR2 SAAADI. With 6 bases removed from V and 1 base from J, the gap between germline ends came to 10 bases. The CDR3 runs to 14 residues.